These 13 T cell receptor beta chains originate from one sample sequenced in a study of shared clonotypes between healthy human individuals. Repertoires were generated with immunoSEQ multiplex PCR, while TCRdb's copy carries only in-frame clones and drops some. This table holds over 2 million clones, approximately 94% found once. Naive CD8 isolation took CD45RO-negative cells positively selected for CCR7 and excluded terminally differentiated effector memory CD45RA+ cells. The sample was naive CD8+ T cells sorted from blood. All receptors derive from a man aged 18 to 30 in good health.

V usage is TRBV5-4 and J usage is TRBJ2-3, with 9 bases fitting TRBD1. Germline V gene data show CDR1 as SGHNT and CDR2 as YYREEE (reference sequence). V dropped 0 bases and J dropped 1; count of bases not matched to a gene: 12. The CDR3 is 19 residues long. The CDR3 region has the DNA TGTGCCAGCAGCTTGGGGGCTCCGGGACAGGGAGGTGGCACAGATACGCAGTATTTT. Protein product: CASSLGAPGQGGGTDTQYF.

This chain uses TRBV4-1 with TRBJ2-7, with 8 bases fitting TRBD1. Per the germline V gene, CDR1 is MGHRA and CDR2 is YSYEKL. V shed 2 bases and J 7 bases; nucleotides not matched to a gene: 7. The CDR3 runs to 14 residues. The CDR3 nucleotides read TGCGCCAGCAGCCAAACGACAGGGGTCGAGGAGCAGTACTTC. This codes for CASSQTTGVEEQYF.

This clone has just one count. The rearrangement joins TRBV6-5 to TRBJ2-2, with D unresolved. Looked up from germline, CDR1 is MNHEY and CDR2 is SVGAGI. The CDR3 extends over 14 amino acids. V lost 2 bases and J 0 bases, leaving 4 bases between the germline ends. As DNA, the CDR3 is TGTGCCAGCAGTTACGAACCGAACACCGGGGAGCTGTTTTTT. Its protein is CASSYEPNTGELFF.

The chain is built from TRBV7-9 and TRBJ2-7, with unresolved D. Trimming cost V 1 base and J 10 bases, with 14 bases left between them. The CDR3 has 13 residues. In germline, CDR1 is SEHNR, CDR2 FQNEAQ (reference sequence). The CDR3 DNA is TGTGCCAGCAGCTTAGAGTCCTTGCGACCCCAGTACTTC. Its translation is CASSLESLRPQYF.

CDR3 amino acids: CASSDGQWSSYEQYF. The CDR3 DNA follows: TGTGCCAGCAGTGACGGACAGTGGAGCTCCTACGAGCAGTACTTC. The J gene is TRBJ2-7, the V gene TRBV6-1; D is possibly TRBD1 (6 bases). This CDR3 contains 15 residues. Per the germline V gene, CDR1 is MNHNS and CDR2 is SASEGT. The V gene lost 3 bases and the J gene lost 0 bases, with 12 bases spanning the gap.

The chain joins TRBV19 to TRBJ2-5, with TRBD1 identical over 8 bases. With 3 bases clipped from V and 0 bases from J, the junction kept 3 bases outside the gene matches. The CDR3 covers 15 residues. The V gene's germline CDR1 is LNHDA and CDR2 SQIVND (reference sequence). The CDR3 nucleotides are TGTGCCAGTAGTATTTGGACAGGGAACCAAGAGACCCAGTACTTC. Its protein is CASSIWTGNQETQYF.

CDR3 nucleotide sequence: TGTGCCAGCAGTGAAGGGGACGGATACTACGAGCAGTACTTC. It encodes CASSEGDGYYEQYF. V usage is TRBV2 and J usage is TRBJ2-7; D possibly matches TRBD1 or TRBD2 (5 bases each). Germline values: CDR1 SNHLY, CDR2 FYNNEI. The germline V and J ends were trimmed by 1 base and 3 bases, with 10 bases remaining between them. There are 14 residues in the CDR3.

This chain connects TRBV5-1 to TRBJ2-1, with D perhaps matching TRBD1 (6 bases). With 4 bases removed from V and 5 bases from J, the gap between germline ends came to 16 bases. This CDR3 is built from 15 residues. Germline V gives CDR1 SGHRS, CDR2 YFSETQ. The CDR3: CASSIGPGDDNEQFF. The CDR3 nucleotides read TGCGCCAGCAGCATAGGGCCAGGGGATGACAATGAGCAGTTCTTC.

The chain has TRBV27 and TRBJ2-1; 9 bases agree with TRBD2. The CDR3 runs to 14 residues. V gave up 8 bases and J gave up 7 bases; unmatched junction bases: 9. CDR1 and CDR2 from the germline V gene are MNHEY and SMNVEV (reference sequence). The CDR3 DNA sequence: TGTGCCAGCCGCCCAGCGGGAGGCCCGAATGAGCAGTTCTTC. Its protein product is CASRPAGGPNEQFF.

The chain uses TRBV11-2 and TRBJ1-4; the D is unclear. The CDR3 is 12 residues long. CDR1 and CDR2 from the germline V gene are SGHAT and FQNNGV. Trimming removed 1 base from V and 7 bases from J, with 4 bases in between. The CDR3 reads CASSLGFEKLFF. CDR3 sequence (DNA): TGTGCCAGCAGCTTAGGGTTTGAAAAACTGTTTTTT.

The rearrangement uses TRBV11-2 and TRBJ2-7, with TRBD2 identical over 9 bases. Germline trimming cut 1 base from V and 3 bases from J; bases unmatched to any gene: 10. The CDR3 contains 17 residues. The germline CDR1 and CDR2 sequences are SGHAT and FQNNGV. For the CDR3, the DNA is TGTGCCAGCAGCTTAGGGCCGACAGCGGGGGGAAACTACGAGCAGTACTTC. Amino acids: CASSLGPTAGGNYEQYF.

Concerning this clone itself: Other DNA sequences in this sample translate to the same CDR3. This chain links TRBV29-1 with TRBJ2-7; possible D gene TRBD1, 6 bases. V was clipped by 1 base and J by 3 bases, with 7 bases between them. Germline lookup yields CDR1 SQVTM and CDR2 ANQGSEA. There are 12 residues in the CDR3. The CDR3 coding sequence is TGCAGCGTTGAAGCGGACAGCTACGAGCAGTACTTC. This codes for CSVEADSYEQYF.

The V gene is TRBV15, the J gene TRBJ2-7, with TRBD2 matching over 10 bases. V was pared by 1 base and J by 5 bases, with 5 bases of the junction left unmatched. CDR3 length equals 15 residues. Germline CDR1 reads LNHNV; CDR2 reads YYDKDF (reference sequence). CDR3 loop: CATSRGSLAGDEQYF. The CDR3, as DNA: TGTGCCACCAGCAGAGGGTCGCTAGCGGGAGACGAGCAGTACTTC.